A single sample gave rise to the 14 T cell receptor beta chains below, sequenced in a study of T cell repertoires in cytomegalovirus infection. Using its own MiXCR run on the reads, TCRdb lists one record per CDR3 protein. Seen here are hundreds of thousands of distinct CDR3 sequences, about 17% observed once, and the top ten hold 12%. The sample comprised PBMCs. Source of these receptors: a human donor in good health (CMV status not recorded). Some clones in this sample may be carry-over from other donors' samples.

The chain joins TRBV2 to TRBJ1-3; unclear D gene. The V and J ends lost 2 bases and 4 bases respectively, with 3 bases between them. This CDR3 region has 12 residues. The germline gives CDR1 SNHLY, CDR2 FYNNEI. The DNA of the CDR3 is TGTGCCAGCAGTGAACAAGGAAACACCATATATTTT. This encodes CASSEQGNTIYF.

The chain couples TRBV5-5 to TRBJ1-4; a possible D gene is TRBD1 (6 bases). CDR1 is SGHKS and CDR2 is YYEKEE in the germline V gene (reference sequence). The germline V and J ends were trimmed by 0 bases and 10 bases, with 19 bases remaining between them. CDR3 length: 16 amino acids. CDR3 residues: CASSLGRGQESGKLFF. The CDR3 DNA reads TGTGCCAGCAGCTTGGGAAGGGGACAAGAGTCGGGAAAACTGTTTTTT.

The chain has TRBV28 and TRBJ2-3; the D gene is possibly TRBD2 (7 bases). The CDR3 has 13 residues. Germline CDR1 and CDR2: MDHEN and SYDVKM. Trimming took off 5 bases at V and 4 bases at J, with 10 bases between the two ends. The CDR3 DNA reads TGTGCCAGCAGTGGGGGGGGCGCAGATACGCAGTATTTT. Its protein product is CASSGGGADTQYF.

The chain joins TRBV12-3 or TRBV12-4 to TRBJ2-7; TRBD1 might be the D (6 bases). CDR3 size: 13 residues. V was trimmed by 5 bases and J by 1 base, leaving 9 bases between them. This CDR3 is CASSVGASYEQYF. The CDR3 coding sequence is TGTGCCAGCAGTGTGGGGGCATCCTACGAGCAGTACTTC.

This clonotype was detected many times. V and J are TRBV20-1 and TRBJ1-2; D gene unclear. The CDR3 sequence is 15 residues long. Germline CDR1 reads DFQATT; CDR2 reads SNEGSKA (reference sequence). The V and J ends lost 4 bases and 2 bases respectively, with 17 bases between them. The CDR3 loop reads CSAIPPADSNYGYTF. For the CDR3, the DNA is TGCAGTGCTATTCCGCCAGCCGATTCCAACTATGGCTACACCTTC.

The table lists this clonotype with a few counts. The chain uses TRBV15 and TRBJ1-5, with D perhaps TRBD1 (5 bases). Germline assignment: CDR1 LNHNV and CDR2 YYDKDF (reference sequence). V was shortened by 1 base and J by 9 bases, with 13 bases between the two germline ends. The CDR3 loop spans 14 amino acids. CDR3 loop: CATSRVGEGTPQHF. The CDR3 DNA reads as TGTGCCACCAGCAGAGTTGGGGAGGGGACGCCCCAGCATTTT.

V is TRBV6-8 and J is TRBJ1-4; no firm D call. Trimming stripped 6 bases from V and 5 bases from J, with 10 bases between. CDR3 length: 13 residues. CDR1 and CDR2 from the germline V gene are MNHGY and SAAAGT. In DNA form, the CDR3 reads TGTGCCAGCAGGGAGGACCGAAATGAAAAACTGTTTTTT. Translation: CASREDRNEKLFF.

This clonotype occurred a few times. This chain joins TRBV9 and TRBJ2-3; a weak D match, TRBD1 (6 bases). The V end was cut by 5 bases, the J end by 1 base, with 14 bases between. This CDR3 is built from 15 residues. The germline V gene encodes CDR1 SGDLS and CDR2 YYNGEE. The CDR3 coding sequence is TGTGCCAGCAGTTCCAGGGGTTTGGGCACAGATACGCAGTATTTT. This sequence encodes CASSSRGLGTDTQYF.

This clonotype has more than one count but fewer than ten. V is TRBV7-3 and J is TRBJ2-3; D is perhaps TRBD2 (6 bases). Trimming pared 2 bases from V and 2 bases from J, leaving 35 bases between. The length of the CDR3 is 23 residues. CDR1 SGHTA and CDR2 FQGTGA come from the germline V gene. As DNA, the CDR3 is TGTGCCAGCAGCTTATGGGATAACTTAACTTTAGCATTGTTAGGGACTGTCACAGATACGCAGTATTTT. Residues: CASSLWDNLTLALLGTVTDTQYF.

This clonotype was detected many times. This rearrangement joins TRBV20-1 to TRBJ2-7, with D possibly being TRBD1 or TRBD2 (5 bases each). Trimming stripped 0 bases from V and 0 bases from J, with 12 bases between. This CDR3 comprises 15 residues. Germline V gene data show CDR1 as DFQATT and CDR2 as SNEGSKA (reference sequence). DNA of the CDR3: TGCAGTGCTAGAGATGTGGGACGGAGCTCCTACGAGCAGTACTTC. Residues: CSARDVGRSSYEQYF.

The V call is TRBV4-3, the J call TRBJ2-3; no definite D call. The CDR3 has 14 amino acids. V lost 0 bases and J lost 9, with 13 bases in between. Germline assignment: CDR1 LGHNA and CDR2 YSLEER. CDR3 sequence (DNA): TGCGCCAGCAGCCAAGAAATCCCCCGCGGAACGCAGTATTTT. Translation: CASSQEIPRGTQYF.

The rearrangement joins TRBV12-3 or TRBV12-4 to TRBJ2-5; 10 bases fit TRBD1. The CDR3 loop spans 15 amino acids. The V and J ends lost 5 bases and 5 bases, in that order; junction bases with no gene match: 8. In DNA, the CDR3 is TGTGCCAGCAGTCGGCGACAGGGGGCCAGGGAGACCCAGTACTTC. Residues: CASSRRQGARETQYF.

This clonotype was observed a few times. This rearrangement joins TRBV5-5 to TRBJ2-1; 11 bases are a match to TRBD2. The V gene end was trimmed by 4 bases and the J gene end by 0 bases; junction bases not matched to a gene: 3. CDR3 length equals 16 residues. CDR1 and CDR2 from the germline V gene are SGHKS and YYEKEE (reference sequence). The CDR3 DNA is TGTGCCAGCAGCCTTCTAGCGGGGGGCTCCTACAATGAGCAGTTCTTC. It yields the protein CASSLLAGGSYNEQFF. Drawing the rest from reference TRBV5-5 and TRBJ2-1, the complete variable domain is DAGVTQSPTHLIKTRGQQVTLRCSPISGHKSVSWYQQVLGQGPQFIFQYYEKEERGRGNFPDRFSARQFPNYSSELNVNALLLGDSALYLCASSLLAGGSYNEQFFGPGTRLTVL.

There are a few counts of this clonotype. A much more abundant neighbour one base away suggests this may be a read error. The chain combines TRBV6-5 with TRBJ2-3; D tentatively reads TRBD1 or TRBD2 (5 bases each). The CDR3 sequence is 14 residues long. In germline, CDR1 is MNHEY, CDR2 SVGAGI. V gave up 4 bases and J gave up 0 bases, with 8 bases separating them. The CDR3 region is CASSSWDSTDTQYF. The CDR3 DNA follows: TGTGCCAGCAGTTCCTGGGACAGCACAGATACGCAGTATTTT.